The entry below describes one TCR beta chain. RNA transcripts yielded amplified TCR beta CDR3 regions. Using the HTBI primer set, a first-round RT-PCR was run on the TCR CDR3. TCRdb called the multiplex PCR reads again in MiXCR, with one record for every CDR3 protein. This table has 550,000 to 600,000 distinct CDR3 sequences, roughly 50% appearing once. The sample comes from a study of T cells in Graves' hyperthyroidism and ophthalmopathy. Exclusion of patients followed from uncontrolled infection, other autoimmune disease, pregnancy or lactation. This CDR3 is 15 amino acids long. The junction had 11 bases not matched to a gene; V was cut back by 6 bases and J by 6 bases. CDR1 and CDR2 (germline): SNHLY, FYNNEI.

Sequencing used peripheral blood or thyroid tissue (not recorded which). The source of this sequence is an adult woman with Graves' disease, either hyperthyroidism or ophthalmopathy (not recorded which). This chain connects TRBV2 to TRBJ2-3; TRBD2 matches 8 bases. CDR3 sequence reads: CASSVMSGSRDTQYF. CDR3 in DNA: TGTGCCAGCAGCGTAATGAGCGGGAGTCGGGATACGCAGTATTTT.